The rows below give T cell receptor beta chains drawn from one sample of a study of blood T cells in healthy people across ages. In TCRdb, the 5' RACE reads were re-called with MiXCR into one record per CDR3 protein. The data show 950,000 to 1,200,000 distinct CDR3 sequences, 35% to 45% seen once. The sequenced material came from blood. The receptors stem from a man between 18 and 35 years old in good health. Both conserved end residues are part of each CDR3. Not all rows give a size; the values are once, few, many and, for expanded clones, a class.

v_gene	abundance	j_gene	CDR3aa
TRBV5-6	.	TRBJ1-5	CASSYGQGRGPQHF
TRBV29-1	.	TRBJ2-3	CSVRGDYPDTQYF
TRBV4-3	.	TRBJ2-1	CASSQDSGQSSYNEQFF
TRBV28	.	TRBJ1-1	CASRTTGTGEAFF
TRBV27	few	TRBJ2-3	CASSKGGDTQYF
TRBV6-5	.	TRBJ2-2	CASSYASGPIANTGELFF
TRBV6-5	few	TRBJ2-3	CASSPSPIQLGPADTQYF
TRBV7-8	.	TRBJ2-2	CASSLGAGWTGELFF
TRBV12-3/TRBV12-4	few	TRBJ2-1	CASSLQSPSYNEQFF
TRBV7-8	.	TRBJ2-5	CASSLDRGTETQYF
TRBV7-9	many	TRBJ2-7	CASSLVEAGDPYEQYF
TRBV4-3	few	TRBJ2-5	CASSRSGGTQETQYF
TRBV9	.	TRBJ2-3	CASSAVRLTYADTQYF
TRBV19	.	TRBJ2-1	CASSYYRNNEQFF
TRBV25-1	few	TRBJ1-2	CASTHSNYGYTF
TRBV10-3	.	TRBJ2-1	CAISESRTGHNEQFF
TRBV4-2	.	TRBJ2-3	CASSQASIGDTQYF
TRBV15	.	TRBJ1-6	CATSRVLPAEDSPLHF
TRBV7-6	once	TRBJ2-4	CASSLAYGGLPKNIQYF
TRBV4-1	few	TRBJ2-1	CASSEGTGSLGEQFF
TRBV6-2/TRBV6-3	.	TRBJ2-1	CASSLPPRITYNEQFF
TRBV4-2	few	TRBJ1-5	CASSQVVGTNQPQHF
TRBV10-3	.	TRBJ1-1	CAISPTGKGAEAFF
TRBV7-9	.	TRBJ1-2	CASSLDSPPSSNYGYTF
TRBV6-2/TRBV6-3	.	TRBJ1-4	CASSYGGGREKLFF
TRBV2	few	TRBJ1-3	CASSERVPRSGNTIYF
TRBV12-3/TRBV12-4	.	TRBJ1-2	CASSLRDREIYGYTF
TRBV20-1	.	TRBJ2-7	CSARVTGLRYEQYF
TRBV20-1	.	TRBJ1-4	CSARRSGGGEKLFF
TRBV20-1	few	TRBJ2-3	CSAQQGAGNTDTQYF
TRBV7-3	few	TRBJ2-1	CASSLIPTGPNEQFF
TRBV4-3	few	TRBJ2-1	CASSQDRRGWSSRQHNEQFF
TRBV5-5	.	TRBJ1-1	CASSWGDTKNTEAFF
TRBV4-3	.	TRBJ1-2	CASSQDEDIGNNGYTF
TRBV6-2/TRBV6-3	.	TRBJ1-2	CASSTGRIYGYTF
TRBV18	.	TRBJ2-3	CASSPSGHPTDTQYF
TRBV4-2	.	TRBJ2-2	CASSHPPTGKDTGELFF
TRBV10-3	.	TRBJ2-3	CAITNGSPWGADTQYF
TRBV20-1	few	TRBJ2-3	CSPGLAGVTDTQYF
TRBV29-1	few	TRBJ2-5	CSVGPGNNEQYF
TRBV20-1	few	TRBJ2-1	CSPDQDEQFF
TRBV12-3/TRBV12-4	.	TRBJ2-5	CASSWGEEETQYF
TRBV20-1	once	.	CSAPGLVGNEQYF
TRBV12-3/TRBV12-4	.	TRBJ1-2	CASILGTSTYGYTF
TRBV20-1	.	TRBJ1-1	CSASKPGFDPEAFF
TRBV4-3	few	TRBJ1-4	CASSQGLGRELGEKLFF
TRBV19	.	TRBJ2-5	CASRGTGVVQETQYF
TRBV20-1	few	TRBJ2-7	CSARVPTAYEQYF
TRBV6-1	few	TRBJ2-7	CASSETPYEQYF
TRBV27	.	TRBJ1-4	CASPLGPWCEKLFF
TRBV7-9	once	TRBJ1-1	CASIAGTNTEAFF
TRBV6-1	few	TRBJ2-7	CASTRTGQSYEQYF